This T cell receptor (beta chain) was found in a study of blood T cell repertoires in COVID-19 (dated by TCRdb to 2019 to 2021). Turning to the overall study: Samples from collaborators originated in the United States, Italy and Spain and spanned both the acute and convalescent phases of COVID-19. Sample metadata almost always included a de-identified subject ID, COVID-19 status, age in years and sex. Samples were obtained from the ongoing ImmuneRACE study (first 160 participants) and from about 1,300 subjects provided by 6 global collaborators. Where available, HLA class I and class II types were taken from metadata supplied by the sample provider and were not determined by assay-based typing. The material from the prospective study consisted of cDNA or gDNA derived from T cells, B-cell-depleted T cells, or PBMCs. Deeply sampled blood TCRbeta repertoires from subjects exposed to, actively infected with, or recovered from COVID-19 were included in the dataset. The repertoires were made available in a free public database intended to serve as a resource for research on the immune response to SARS-CoV-2. Paper-wide results and their limitations: Clinical and demographic metadata were provided uncurated, with the amount varying by source and participant.

This clone was found a few times. This receptor's antigen is unknown. No base qualities exist here, and no much larger clone lies one base off it. The collaborating institutions used their own protocols to collect whole blood in K2EDTA tubes. For TCRbeta analysis, collaborators shipped samples in one of three forms: frozen whole blood, isolated PBMCs, or DNA extracted from either of those sample types. TCRbeta CDR3 regions were amplified from genomic DNA by means of the immunoSEQ Assay, a bias-controlled multiplex PCR. The original methods were these. Nucleated cell counts per sample were estimated from amplification of reference gene primers within the assay. To quantify the absolute abundance of each unique TCRbeta CDR3 rearrangement, sequence reads were collapsed and filtered. For each sample, productive Simpson clonality was calculated as the square root of Simpson's diversity index over productive rearrangements. Here the immuneACCESS table is served through TCRdb, limited to in-frame sequences with V and J called. Missing clones are a known gap in these copies; in checked studies unresolved V genes cover under half, and the rest lacks a known reason. The V and J calls and clone size come from that table; D and trimming were worked out from the DNA. Within this sample are some 190,000 clones, with approximately 89% of them counted one time only. Under 9.5% of the sample is taken by the ten largest.

CDR1 is given as LNHDA and CDR2 as SQIVND, both from the germline V gene (reference sequence). The CDR3 contains 13 residues, cysteine and phenylalanine counted. Only the CDR3 portion is preserved as DNA: 39 bases, with reading frame beginning at the first base. V is reduced by 4 bases and J by 5 bases, leaving a spacing of 6 bases between them. The chain couples TRBV19 to TRBJ1-6; the D gene lacks a confident call. The clonotype comes from a woman aged 60 to 75 with acute or convalescent COVID-19. The source material was peripheral blood. The CDR3 region has the sequence CASSKINNSPLHF. The bases read TGTGCCAGTAGTAAAATAAATAATTCACCCCTCCACTTT.